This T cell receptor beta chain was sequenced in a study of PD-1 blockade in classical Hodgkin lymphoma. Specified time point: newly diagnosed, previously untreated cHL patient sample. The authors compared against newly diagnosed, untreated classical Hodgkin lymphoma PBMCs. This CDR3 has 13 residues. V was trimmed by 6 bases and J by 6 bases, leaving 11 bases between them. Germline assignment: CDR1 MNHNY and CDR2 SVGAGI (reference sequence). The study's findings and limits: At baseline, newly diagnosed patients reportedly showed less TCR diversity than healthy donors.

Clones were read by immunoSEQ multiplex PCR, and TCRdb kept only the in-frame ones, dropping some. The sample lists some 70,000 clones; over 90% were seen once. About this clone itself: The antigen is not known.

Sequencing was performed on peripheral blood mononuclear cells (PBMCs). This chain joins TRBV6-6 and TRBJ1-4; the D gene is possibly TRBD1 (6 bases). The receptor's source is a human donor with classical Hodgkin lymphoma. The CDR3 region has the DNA TGTGCCAGCAGCCCGGACAGTTATGAAAAACTGTTTTTT. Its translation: CASSPDSYEKLFF.